Listed below are T cell receptor beta chains from one sample, sequenced in a study of cytomegalovirus exposure and HLA in healthy donors. The method was immunoSEQ multiplex PCR; TCRdb's version includes in-frame clones alone and lacks a portion of them. The sample includes about 200,000 clones, 76% of them seen just once. The sequenced material came from PBMCs. The receptors were gathered from a man aged 18 to 35 in good health and CMV-seronegative. The CDR3 runs from the conserved cysteine through the conserved F or W. A D gene is named only where the DNA matches it firmly. Clone size is given for some rows only: seen once, a few or many times, or a class if the clone is expanded.

V gene	D gene	clone size	J gene	CDR3 protein	CDR3 DNA
TRBV30	TRBD2	.	TRBJ2-1	CAWSVLPSGGVHEQFF	TGTGCCTGGAGTGTACTGCCTAGCGGAGGGGTCCATGAGCAGTTCTTC
TRBV11-2	.	.	TRBJ1-5	CASSLDGGSNQPQHF	TGTGCCAGCAGCTTAGACGGGGGTAGCAATCAGCCCCAGCATTTT
TRBV6-6	TRBD2	.	TRBJ2-7	CASSYRDYVHEQYF	TGTGCCAGCAGTTACAGGGACTATGTTCACGAGCAGTACTTC
TRBV30	TRBD2	.	TRBJ2-5	CAWSGLGLAGNQETQYF	TGTGCCTGGAGTGGATTGGGACTAGCGGGGAACCAAGAGACCCAGTACTTC
TRBV5-5	TRBD2	once	TRBJ2-5	CASSLVAGGPETQYF	TGTGCCAGCAGCTTGGTTGCGGGAGGGCCGGAGACCCAGTACTTC
TRBV11-2	TRBD2	.	TRBJ2-7	CASSSPSTSGVYEQYF	TGTGCCAGCAGCTCACCGTCGACTAGCGGAGTCTACGAGCAGTACTTC
TRBV19	TRBD2	once	TRBJ2-2	CASSGRVRTGELFF	TGTGCCAGTAGCGGGAGGGTTAGGACCGGGGAGCTGTTTTTT
TRBV19	TRBD1	.	TRBJ2-7	CASSAGTGDYEQYF	TGTGCCAGTAGTGCCGGGACAGGGGACTACGAGCAGTACTTC
TRBV6-1	.	.	TRBJ2-5	CASSEQGNPETQYF	TGTGCCAGCAGTGAACAGGGTAATCCAGAGACCCAGTACTTC
TRBV30	TRBD1	.	TRBJ1-2	CAWSTRGARLNGYTF	TGTGCCTGGAGTACCAGGGGGGCAAGGTTGAATGGCTACACCTTC
TRBV6-1	TRBD2	.	TRBJ2-7	CASSERTSGRIEQYF	TGTGCCAGCAGTGAACGGACTAGCGGGAGAATCGAGCAGTACTTC
TRBV9	TRBD2	.	TRBJ2-7	CASSVGEGFYEQYF	TGTGCCAGCAGCGTAGGGGAGGGATTCTACGAGCAGTACTTC
TRBV7-3	.	.	TRBJ2-5	CASSSLQAPQETQYF	TGTGCCAGCAGCTCCCTCCAGGCGCCCCAAGAGACCCAGTACTTC
TRBV14	.	.	TRBJ2-1	CASSQRLVTSWNEQFF	TGTGCCAGCAGCCAACGACTTGTCACCTCTTGGAATGAGCAGTTCTTC
TRBV9	TRBD1	few	TRBJ2-7	CASSAGQAKYF	TGTGCCAGCAGCGCGGGACAGGCGAAGTACTTC
TRBV5-6	.	.	TRBJ1-2	CASWAGANYGYTF	TGTGCCAGCTGGGCGGGGGCTAACTATGGCTACACCTTC
TRBV2	TRBD1	.	TRBJ1-1	CASSDPGQGGAEAFF	TGTGCCAGCAGTGACCCGGGACAGGGAGGAGCTGAAGCTTTCTTT
TRBV7-9	TRBD2	few	TRBJ2-5	CSSSLGLALYQETQYF	TGTTCCAGCAGCTTAGGACTAGCGCTGTACCAAGAGACCCAGTACTTC
TRBV21-1	.	.	TRBJ2-7	CASSIRSYEQYF	TGTGCCAGCAGCATCCGTTCCTACGAGCAGTACTTC
TRBV19	TRBD2	.	TRBJ2-3	CASSIAGKDTDTQYF	TGTGCCAGTTCTATAGCGGGGAAGGACACAGATACGCAGTATTTT
TRBV7-7	TRBD1	.	TRBJ2-7	CASSLDGTGLHEQYF	TGTGCTAGCAGCTTAGATGGGACAGGGCTCCACGAGCAGTACTTC
TRBV18	.	.	TRBJ1-3	CASSPQEDENIYF	TGTGCCAGCTCACCTCAGGAAGACGAAAACATATATTTT
TRBV16	TRBD1	.	TRBJ2-7	CASSRTGVGEQYF	TGTGCCAGCAGCCGGACAGGGGTGGGTGAGCAGTACTTC
TRBV5-1	.	.	TRBJ2-5	CASSLGGGETQYF	TGCGCCAGCAGCTTGGGCGGTGGCGAGACCCAGTACTTC
TRBV11-2	TRBD1	.	TRBJ2-1	CASSLGTGTGEFF	TGTGCCAGCAGCTTGGGTACCGGGACAGGGGAGTTCTTC
TRBV5-1	.	.	TRBJ1-2	CASSLGQGDGYTF	TGCGCCAGCAGCTTGGGGCAGGGTGATGGCTACACCTTC
TRBV28	.	once	TRBJ1-1	CASTASRGSPTEAFF	TGTGCCAGCACCGCATCGAGGGGGAGCCCCACTGAAGCTTTCTTT
TRBV30	TRBD2	.	TRBJ2-1	CAWVGVAGVEQFF	TGTGCCTGGGTCGGAGTAGCGGGAGTGGAGCAGTTCTTC
TRBV2	.	.	TRBJ2-3	CASSEAAGRSTDTQYF	TGTGCCAGCAGTGAGGCGGCGGGCAGAAGCACAGATACGCAGTATTTT
TRBV18	.	.	TRBJ1-2	CASSPLITSGDGYTF	TGTGCCAGCTCACCTTTGATAACATCGGGAGATGGCTACACCTTC
TRBV5-4	.	once	TRBJ1-3	CASSGWTEMHSGNTIYF	TGTGCCAGCAGCGGGTGGACAGAAATGCACTCTGGAAACACCATATATTTT
TRBV30	.	.	TRBJ2-1	CSLEGLPREQFF	TGTTCTCTGGAGGGATTACCTAGGGAGCAGTTCTTC
TRBV19	TRBD2	.	TRBJ2-1	CASTWSTSSNEQFF	TGTGCCAGTACTTGGTCGACTAGCAGCAATGAGCAGTTCTTC
TRBV2	TRBD2	.	TRBJ2-5	CASSVRLAGGETQYF	TGTGCCAGCAGTGTTAGACTAGCGGGAGGAGAGACCCAGTACTTC
TRBV5-5	.	.	TRBJ2-7	CASSLASGEQYF	TGTGCCAGCAGCTTGGCCTCGGGCGAGCAGTACTTC
TRBV28	.	.	TRBJ1-2	CASSLNSYGYTF	TGTGCCAGCAGTTTAAACAGCTATGGCTACACCTTC
TRBV19	.	once	TRBJ2-7	CASSRDSAYEQYF	TGTGCCAGTAGCCGGGACTCAGCCTACGAGCAGTACTTC
TRBV6-1	.	.	TRBJ1-1	CASSTGPRTEAFF	TGTGCCAGCAGCACAGGGCCTCGCACTGAAGCTTTCTTT
TRBV5-4	TRBD1	.	TRBJ2-6	CASSLGGQGMSSGANVLTF	TGTGCCAGCAGCTTGGGCGGACAGGGAATGAGCTCTGGGGCCAACGTCCTGACTTTC
TRBV5-1	TRBD2	.	TRBJ2-7	CASSPLGGRDDEQYF	TGCGCCAGCAGCCCCTTAGGCGGGAGGGACGACGAGCAGTACTTC